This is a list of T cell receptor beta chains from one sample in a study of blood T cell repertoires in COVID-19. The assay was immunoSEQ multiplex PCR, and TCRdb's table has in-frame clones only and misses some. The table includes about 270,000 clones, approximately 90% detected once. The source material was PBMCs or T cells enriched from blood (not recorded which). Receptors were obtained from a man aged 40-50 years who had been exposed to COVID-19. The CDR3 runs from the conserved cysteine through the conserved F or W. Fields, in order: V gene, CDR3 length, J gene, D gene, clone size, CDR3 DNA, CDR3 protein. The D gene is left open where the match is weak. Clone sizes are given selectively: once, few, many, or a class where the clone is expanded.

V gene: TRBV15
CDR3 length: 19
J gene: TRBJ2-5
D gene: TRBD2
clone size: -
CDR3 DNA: TGTGCCACCAGCAGAGATATCCATAGACTAGCGGGAGGTCGGGAGACCCAGTACTTC
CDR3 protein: CATSRDIHRLAGGRETQYF

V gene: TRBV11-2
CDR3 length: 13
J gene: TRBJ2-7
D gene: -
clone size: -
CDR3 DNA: TGTGCCAGCAGCCCCAGGCCAGTCTACGAGCAGTACTTC
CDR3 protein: CASSPRPVYEQYF

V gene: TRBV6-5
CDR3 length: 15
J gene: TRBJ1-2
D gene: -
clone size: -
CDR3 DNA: TGTGCCAGCAGTTACTCGGGGGGGCTCTACTATGGCTACACCTTC
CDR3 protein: CASSYSGGLYYGYTF

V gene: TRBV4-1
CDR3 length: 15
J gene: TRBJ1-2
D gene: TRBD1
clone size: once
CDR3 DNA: TGCGCCAGCAGCCGAACGCAGGGGGAGCACTATGGCTACACCTTC
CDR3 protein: CASSRTQGEHYGYTF

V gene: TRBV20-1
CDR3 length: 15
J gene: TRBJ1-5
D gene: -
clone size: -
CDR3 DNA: TGCAGTGCTAGTTCCCCGGGTTCCCCCGATCAGCCCCAGCATTTT
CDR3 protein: CSASSPGSPDQPQHF

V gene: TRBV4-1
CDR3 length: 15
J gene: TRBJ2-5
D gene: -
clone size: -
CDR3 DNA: TGCGCCAGCAGCCAAGATCGAGCAGGGTCTAAGACCCAGTACTTC
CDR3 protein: CASSQDRAGSKTQYF

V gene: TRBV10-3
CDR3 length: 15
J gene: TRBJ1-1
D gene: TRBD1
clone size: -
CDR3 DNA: TGTGCCATCAGTGATGAGGGGGCCGAGAACACTGAAGCTTTCTTT
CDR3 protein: CAISDEGAENTEAFF

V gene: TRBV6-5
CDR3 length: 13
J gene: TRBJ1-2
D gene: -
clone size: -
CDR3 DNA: TGTGCCAGCACTACCGGAGGGAACTATGGCTACACCTTC
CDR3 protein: CASTTGGNYGYTF

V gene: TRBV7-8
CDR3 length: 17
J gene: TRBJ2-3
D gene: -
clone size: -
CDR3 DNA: TGTGCCAGCAGCTTAGCGCAGTTAGCGGCTAGCACAGATACGCAGTATTTT
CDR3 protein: CASSLAQLAASTDTQYF

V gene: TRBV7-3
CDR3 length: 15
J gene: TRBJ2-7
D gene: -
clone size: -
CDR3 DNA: TGTGCCAGCAGCTTAGGTCTAGCGCCAGCCTACGAGCAGTACTTC
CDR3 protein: CASSLGLAPAYEQYF

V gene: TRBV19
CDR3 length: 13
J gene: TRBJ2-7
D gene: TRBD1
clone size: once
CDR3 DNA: TGTGCCAGTAGTGGGACAGAGTCCTACGAGCAGTACTTC
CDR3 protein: CASSGTESYEQYF

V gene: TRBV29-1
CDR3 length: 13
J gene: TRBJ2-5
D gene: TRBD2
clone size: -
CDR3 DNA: TGCACCTTCACTAGCGGGAGGCTGGAGACCCAGTACTTC
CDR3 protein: CTFTSGRLETQYF

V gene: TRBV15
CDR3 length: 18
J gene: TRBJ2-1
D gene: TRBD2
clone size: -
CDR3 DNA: TGTGCCACCAGCAGATCCATAACACTAGCGGCCCTCCACAATGAGCAGTTCTTC
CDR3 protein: CATSRSITLAALHNEQFF

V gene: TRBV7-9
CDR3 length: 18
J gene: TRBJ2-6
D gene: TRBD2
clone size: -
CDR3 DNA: TGTGCCAGCAGCTTAGCGGCCTCGGGAGGTCTGGGGGCCAACGTCCTGACTTTC
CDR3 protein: CASSLAASGGLGANVLTF

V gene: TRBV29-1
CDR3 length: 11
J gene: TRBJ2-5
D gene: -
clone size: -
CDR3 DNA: TGCAGCGTTACCATGGACACTCCCCCGGACTTC
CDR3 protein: CSVTMDTPPDF

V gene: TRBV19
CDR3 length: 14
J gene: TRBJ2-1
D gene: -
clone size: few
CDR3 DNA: TGTGCCAGTAGTATAGGGACAGCCTACAATGAGCAGTTCTTC
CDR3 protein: CASSIGTAYNEQFF

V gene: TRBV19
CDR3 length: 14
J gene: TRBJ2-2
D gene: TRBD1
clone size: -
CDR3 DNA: TGTGCCAGTTCCTGGACAGGGGGATCCGGGGAGCTGTTTTTT
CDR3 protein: CASSWTGGSGELFF

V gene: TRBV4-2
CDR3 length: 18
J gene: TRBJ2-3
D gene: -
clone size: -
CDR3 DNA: TGTGCCAGCAGCCCGAACCCCCCTCCTGCGGGTAGCACAGATACGCAGTATTTT
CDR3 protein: CASSPNPPPAGSTDTQYF

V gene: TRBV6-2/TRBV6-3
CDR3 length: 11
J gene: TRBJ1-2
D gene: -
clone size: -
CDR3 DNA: TGTGCCAGCAGTCAGGGGTATGGCTACACCTTC
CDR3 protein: CASSQGYGYTF

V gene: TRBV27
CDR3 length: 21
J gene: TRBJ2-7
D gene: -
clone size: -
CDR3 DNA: TGTGCCAGCAGTCGATTGGGCGCACCGACAAAGGACAGACAACACGTCTACGAGCAGTACTTC
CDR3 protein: CASSRLGAPTKDRQHVYEQYF

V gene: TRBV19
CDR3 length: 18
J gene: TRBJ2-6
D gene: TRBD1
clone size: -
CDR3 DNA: TGTGCCAGTAGTGTCTGGGACAGGGGAACGCAAGGGGCCAACGTCCTGACTTTC
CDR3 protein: CASSVWDRGTQGANVLTF

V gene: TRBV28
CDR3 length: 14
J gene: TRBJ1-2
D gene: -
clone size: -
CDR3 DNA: TGTGCCAGCAGGACCGGGAGCTCCGACTATGGCTACACCTTC
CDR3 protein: CASRTGSSDYGYTF

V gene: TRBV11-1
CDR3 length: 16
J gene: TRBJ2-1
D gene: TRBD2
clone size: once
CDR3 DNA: TGTGCCAGCAGCCGTCAGGGACTACTCTCCTACAATGAGCAGTTCTTC
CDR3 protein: CASSRQGLLSYNEQFF

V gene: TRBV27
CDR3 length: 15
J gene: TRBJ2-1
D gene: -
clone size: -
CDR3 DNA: TGTGCCAGCACAACCGGTTGGGGCCTCTACAATGAGCAGTTCTTC
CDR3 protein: CASTTGWGLYNEQFF

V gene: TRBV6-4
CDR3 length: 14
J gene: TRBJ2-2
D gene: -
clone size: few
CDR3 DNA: TGTGCCAGCAGTGAACAGGGGAACACCGGGGAGCTGTTTTTT
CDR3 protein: CASSEQGNTGELFF

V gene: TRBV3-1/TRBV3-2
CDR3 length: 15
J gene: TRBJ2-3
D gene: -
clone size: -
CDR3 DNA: TGTGCCAGCAGCCTTCAGACAGGTAGCACAGATACGCAGTATTTT
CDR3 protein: CASSLQTGSTDTQYF

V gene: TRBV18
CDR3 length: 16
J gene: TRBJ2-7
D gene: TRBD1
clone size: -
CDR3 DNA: TGTGCCAGCTCTCCGCCTACCGGGACAGGGGTCAGCGAGCAGTACTTC
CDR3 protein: CASSPPTGTGVSEQYF

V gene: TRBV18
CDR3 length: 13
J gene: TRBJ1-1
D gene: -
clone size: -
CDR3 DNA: TGTGCCAGCTCACCAGGGGGGGACACTGAAGCTTTCTTT
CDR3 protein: CASSPGGDTEAFF

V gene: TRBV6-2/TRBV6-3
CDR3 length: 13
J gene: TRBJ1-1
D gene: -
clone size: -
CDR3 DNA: TGTGCCAGCAGCCGTGGACTAAACACTGAAGCTTTCTTT
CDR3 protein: CASSRGLNTEAFF

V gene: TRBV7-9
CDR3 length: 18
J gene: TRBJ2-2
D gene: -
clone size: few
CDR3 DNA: TGTGCCGAACTACCGGGACTGTCGGATGCCAGGAACACCGGGGAGCTGTTTTTT
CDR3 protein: CAELPGLSDARNTGELFF

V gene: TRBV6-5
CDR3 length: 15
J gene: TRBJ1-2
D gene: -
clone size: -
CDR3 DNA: TGTGCCAGCAGTATTCGGGGGGGCGATCTCTATGGCTACACCTTC
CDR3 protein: CASSIRGGDLYGYTF

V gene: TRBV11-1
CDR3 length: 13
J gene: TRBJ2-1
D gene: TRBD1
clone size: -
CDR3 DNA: TGTGCCAGCAGCACGGGACAGTACAATGAGCAGTTCTTC
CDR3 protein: CASSTGQYNEQFF

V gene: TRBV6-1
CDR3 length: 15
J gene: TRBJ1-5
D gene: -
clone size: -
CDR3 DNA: TGTGCCAGCAGTGAAAGGTCCCAGGGAAAGCAGCCCCAGCATTTT
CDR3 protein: CASSERSQGKQPQHF

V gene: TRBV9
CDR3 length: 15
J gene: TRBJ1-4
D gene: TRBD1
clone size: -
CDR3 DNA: TGTGCCAGCAGCCGTTTCGACAGGGATAATGAAAAACTGTTTTTT
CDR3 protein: CASSRFDRDNEKLFF

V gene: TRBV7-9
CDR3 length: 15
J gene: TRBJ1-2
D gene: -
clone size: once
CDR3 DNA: TGTGCCAGCACGGTACCGACGGGAGGCCGCTATGGCTACACCTTC
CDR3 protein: CASTVPTGGRYGYTF

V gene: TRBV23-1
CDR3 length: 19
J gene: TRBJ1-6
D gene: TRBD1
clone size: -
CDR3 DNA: TGCGCCAGCAGTCAATCTTTTTGGGACAGGGTTAGAGGTAATTCACCCCTCCACTTT
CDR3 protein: CASSQSFWDRVRGNSPLHF

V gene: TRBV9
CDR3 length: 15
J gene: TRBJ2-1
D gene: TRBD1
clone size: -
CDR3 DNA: TGTGCCAGCAGCGTAGGACAGGGGGTAAACAATGAGCAGTTCTTC
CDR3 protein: CASSVGQGVNNEQFF

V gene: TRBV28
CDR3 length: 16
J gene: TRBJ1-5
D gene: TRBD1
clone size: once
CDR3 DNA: TGTGCCAGCAGTTGGGAGCCGGGACAGAACAATCAGCCCCAGCATTTT
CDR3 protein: CASSWEPGQNNQPQHF

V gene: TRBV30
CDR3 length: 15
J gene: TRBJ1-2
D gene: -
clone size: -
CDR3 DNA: TGTGCCTGGAGTGTAATGGTGGGAGCAGCCTATGGCTACACCTTC
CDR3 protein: CAWSVMVGAAYGYTF

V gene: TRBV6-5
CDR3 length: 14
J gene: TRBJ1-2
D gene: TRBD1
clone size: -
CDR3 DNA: TGTGCCAGCAAACAAGACAGGGGGCTTTATGGCTACACCTTC
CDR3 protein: CASKQDRGLYGYTF

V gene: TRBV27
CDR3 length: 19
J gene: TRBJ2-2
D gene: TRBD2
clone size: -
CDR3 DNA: TGTGCCAGCAGTGAAAAACCCGGGACTAGCGGGAGTATGACCGGGGAGCTGTTTTTT
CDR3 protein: CASSEKPGTSGSMTGELFF

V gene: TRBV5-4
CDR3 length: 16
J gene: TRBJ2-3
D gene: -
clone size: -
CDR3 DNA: TGTGCCAGCAGCTTGGCGGTGGGAGCTGGCACAGATACGCAGTATTTT
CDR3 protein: CASSLAVGAGTDTQYF